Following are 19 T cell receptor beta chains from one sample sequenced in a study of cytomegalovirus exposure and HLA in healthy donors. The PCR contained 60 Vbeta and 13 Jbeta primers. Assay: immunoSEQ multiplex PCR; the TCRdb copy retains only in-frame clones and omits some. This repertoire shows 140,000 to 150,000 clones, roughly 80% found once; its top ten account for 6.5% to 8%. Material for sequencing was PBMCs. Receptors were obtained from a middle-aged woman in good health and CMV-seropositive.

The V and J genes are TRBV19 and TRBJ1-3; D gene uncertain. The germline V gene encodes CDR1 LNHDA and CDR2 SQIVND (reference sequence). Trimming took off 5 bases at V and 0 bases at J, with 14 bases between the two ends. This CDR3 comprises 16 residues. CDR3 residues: CASSSGSTRSGNTIYF. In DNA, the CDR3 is TGTGCCAGTAGTTCCGGCTCGACACGCTCTGGAAACACCATATATTTT.

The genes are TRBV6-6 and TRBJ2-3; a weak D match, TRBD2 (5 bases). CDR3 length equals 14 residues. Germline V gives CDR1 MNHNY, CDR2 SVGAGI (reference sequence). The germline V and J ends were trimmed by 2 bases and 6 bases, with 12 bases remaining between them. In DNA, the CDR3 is TGTGCCAGCAGTTACGGCCTAGCCTTCGATACGCAGTATTTT. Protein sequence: CASSYGLAFDTQYF.

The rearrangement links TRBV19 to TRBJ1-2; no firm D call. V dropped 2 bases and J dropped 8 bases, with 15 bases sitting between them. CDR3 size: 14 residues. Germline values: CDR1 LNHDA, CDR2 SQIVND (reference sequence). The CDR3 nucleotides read TGTGCCAGTAGTATAACGGAGGAGATACGAGGCTACACCTTC. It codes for CASSITEEIRGYTF.

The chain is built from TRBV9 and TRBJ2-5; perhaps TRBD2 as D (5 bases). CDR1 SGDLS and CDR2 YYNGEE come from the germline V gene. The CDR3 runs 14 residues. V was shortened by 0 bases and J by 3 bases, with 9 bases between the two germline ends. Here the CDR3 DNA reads TGTGCCAGCAGCGTAGGGGGAGCCGAAGAGACCCAGTACTTC. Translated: CASSVGGAEETQYF.

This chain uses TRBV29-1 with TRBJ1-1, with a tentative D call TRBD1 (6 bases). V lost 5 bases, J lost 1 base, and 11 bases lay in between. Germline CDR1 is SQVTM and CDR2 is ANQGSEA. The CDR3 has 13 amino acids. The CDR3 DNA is TGCAGCGTTACAGGGATAGGGAACACTGAAGCTTTCTTT. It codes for CSVTGIGNTEAFF.

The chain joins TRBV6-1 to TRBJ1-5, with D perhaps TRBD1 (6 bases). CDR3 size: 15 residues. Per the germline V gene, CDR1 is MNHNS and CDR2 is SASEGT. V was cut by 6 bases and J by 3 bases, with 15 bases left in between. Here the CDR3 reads CASSRGLAINQPQHF. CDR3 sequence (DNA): TGTGCCAGCAGCAGGGGCCTAGCTATCAATCAGCCCCAGCATTTT.

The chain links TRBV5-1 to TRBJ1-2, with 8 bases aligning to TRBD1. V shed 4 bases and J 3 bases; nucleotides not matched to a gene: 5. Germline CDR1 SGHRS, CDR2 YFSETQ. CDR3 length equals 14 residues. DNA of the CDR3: TGCGCCAGCAGCGCGGGACAGGAGCACTATGGCTACACCTTC. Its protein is CASSAGQEHYGYTF.

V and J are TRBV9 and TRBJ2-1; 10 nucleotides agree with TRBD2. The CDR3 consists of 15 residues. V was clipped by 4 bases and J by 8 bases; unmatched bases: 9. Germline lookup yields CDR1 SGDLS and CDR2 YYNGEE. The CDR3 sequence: CASSLASGGWYEQFF. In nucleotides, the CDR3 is TGTGCCAGCAGCCTAGCTAGCGGGGGATGGTATGAGCAGTTCTTC.

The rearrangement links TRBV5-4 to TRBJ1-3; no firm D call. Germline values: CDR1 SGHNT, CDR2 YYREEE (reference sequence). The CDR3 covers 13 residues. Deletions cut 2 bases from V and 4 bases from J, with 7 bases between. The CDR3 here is CASSFTEGNTIYF. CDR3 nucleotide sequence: TGTGCCAGCAGCTTTACAGAAGGAAACACCATATATTTT.

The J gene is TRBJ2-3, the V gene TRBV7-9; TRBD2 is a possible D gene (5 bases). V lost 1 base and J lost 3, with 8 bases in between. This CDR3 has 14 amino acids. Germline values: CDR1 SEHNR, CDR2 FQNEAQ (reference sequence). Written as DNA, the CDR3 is TGTGCCAGCAGCTTAGTACTAGTTACAGATACGCAGTATTTT. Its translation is CASSLVLVTDTQYF.

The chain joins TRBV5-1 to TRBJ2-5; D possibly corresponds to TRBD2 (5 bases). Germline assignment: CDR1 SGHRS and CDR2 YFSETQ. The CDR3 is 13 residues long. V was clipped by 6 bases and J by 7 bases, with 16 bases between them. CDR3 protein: CASNRDDGMTQYF. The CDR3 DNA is TGCGCCAGCAATCGCGACGACGGGATGACCCAGTACTTC.

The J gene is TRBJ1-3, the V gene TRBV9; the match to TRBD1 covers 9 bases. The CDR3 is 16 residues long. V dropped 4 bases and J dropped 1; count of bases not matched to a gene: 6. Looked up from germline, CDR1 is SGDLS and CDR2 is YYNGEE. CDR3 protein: CASSLKDRGSGNTIYF. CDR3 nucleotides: TGTGCCAGCAGCCTAAAGGACAGGGGATCTGGAAACACCATATATTTT.

The CDR3: CAWSEVGAQPQHF. The DNA for the CDR3 is TGTGCCTGGAGTGAGGTAGGGGCCCAGCCCCAGCATTTT. The rearrangement uses TRBV30 and TRBJ1-5; a weak D match, TRBD1 (5 bases). V lost 1 base to trimming and J lost 7 bases, with 11 bases between them. The CDR3 consists of 13 residues. Germline CDR1 is GTSNPN and CDR2 is SVGIG (reference sequence).

CDR3 residues: CASSEYWTGSGANVLTF. DNA of the CDR3: TGTGCCAGCAGTGAATATTGGACAGGCTCTGGGGCCAACGTCCTGACTTTC. The gene calls are TRBV25-1 and TRBJ2-6; TRBD1 matches at 7 bases. Losses at the gene ends were 0 bases for V and 0 bases for J; bases not matched to a gene: 2. Germline loops: CDR1 MGHDK, CDR2 SYGVNS. The CDR3 is 17 residues long.

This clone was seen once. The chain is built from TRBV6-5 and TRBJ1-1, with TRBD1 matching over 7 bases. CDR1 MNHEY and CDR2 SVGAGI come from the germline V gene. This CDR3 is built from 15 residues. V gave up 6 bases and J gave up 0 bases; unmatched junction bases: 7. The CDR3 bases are TGTGCCAGCAGCTATTCGACAGGGATGAACACTGAAGCTTTCTTT. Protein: CASSYSTGMNTEAFF.

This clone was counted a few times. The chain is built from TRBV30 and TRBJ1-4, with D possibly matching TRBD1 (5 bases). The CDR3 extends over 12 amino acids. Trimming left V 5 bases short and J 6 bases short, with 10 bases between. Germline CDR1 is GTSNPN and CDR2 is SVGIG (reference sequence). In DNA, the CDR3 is TGTGCCTGGGGGTTAGGGGATGAAAAACTGTTTTTT. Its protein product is CAWGLGDEKLFF.

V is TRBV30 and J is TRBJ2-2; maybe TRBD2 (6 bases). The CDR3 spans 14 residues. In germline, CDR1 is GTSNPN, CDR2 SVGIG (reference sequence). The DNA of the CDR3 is TGTGCGATGGGTGGGGGGTACGACACCGGGGAGCTGTTTTTT. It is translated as CAMGGGYDTGELFF. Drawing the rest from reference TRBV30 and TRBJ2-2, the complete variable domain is SQTIHQWPATLVQPVGSPLSLECTVEGTSNPNLYWYRQAAGRGLQLLFYSVGIGQISSEVPQNLSASRPQDRQFILSSKKLLLSDSGFYLCAMGGGYDTGELFFGEGSRLTVL.

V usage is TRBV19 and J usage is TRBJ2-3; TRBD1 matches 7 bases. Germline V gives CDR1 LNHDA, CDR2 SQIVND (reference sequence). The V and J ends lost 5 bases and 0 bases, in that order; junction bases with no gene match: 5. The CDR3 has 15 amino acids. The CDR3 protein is CASSSQGVSTDTQYF. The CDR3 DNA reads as TGTGCCAGTAGTTCTCAGGGGGTGAGCACAGATACGCAGTATTTT.

The CDR3 region has the DNA TGTGCCAGCAGCTTAGTAATGGGGGGGAACACTGAAGCTTTCTTT. Translated, it gives CASSLVMGGNTEAFF. This chain joins TRBV11-2 and TRBJ1-1; tentative D call: TRBD1 (5 bases). CDR3 length: 15 amino acids. Trimming left V 1 base short and J 1 base short, with 10 bases between. Germline CDR1 and CDR2: SGHAT and FQNNGV.